The rows below give T cell receptor beta chains drawn from one sample of a study of shared clonotypes between healthy human individuals. The method was immunoSEQ multiplex PCR; TCRdb's version includes in-frame clones alone and lacks a portion of them. The sample consists of about 100,000 clones, about 70% of them appearing once. Input material: memory CD8+ T cells sorted from blood. These receptors originate from a woman in her twenties or thirties in good health. Each CDR3 is given with its conserved first and last residue. Each record gives: clone size, J gene, D gene, V gene, CDR3 length, CDR3 DNA, CDR3 protein. A D gene is named only where the DNA matches it firmly. The size field is filled for only some rows; it gives once, few, many or a size class.

>-|TRBJ2-3|TRBD1|TRBV29-1|12
TGCAGCGCTACAGGGGGCATTCATACGCAGTATTTT
CSATGGIHTQYF
>-|TRBJ1-3|-|TRBV28|16
TGTGCCAGCAGCACCAGGGTTTTCGACTCTGGAAACACCATATATTTT
CASSTRVFDSGNTIYF
>-|TRBJ2-1|-|TRBV6-6|15
TGTGCCAGCAGTTCCCGCCCCCCAGGGGCTAATGAGCAGTTCTTC
CASSSRPPGANEQFF
>few|TRBJ2-4|-|TRBV25-1|16
TGTGCCAGCAGTGAAGCAAAGGGGGGGGACAAAAACATTCAGTACTTC
CASSEAKGGDKNIQYF
>-|TRBJ2-7|TRBD2|TRBV7-8|16
TGTGCCAGCAGCCACGAAAGCGGGAGAGGGGGTGACGAGCAGTACTTC
CASSHESGRGGDEQYF
>many|TRBJ1-5|-|TRBV19|18
TGTGCCAGTCTAAAGAGTGTTTACTTGGGGGATAGGGGTCAGCCCCAGCATTTT
CASLKSVYLGDRGQPQHF
>few|TRBJ2-3|-|TRBV10-2|14
TGCGCCAGCAGTACAGGGTGGGGGACAGATACGCAGTATTTT
CASSTGWGTDTQYF
>-|TRBJ2-7|TRBD2|TRBV13|15
TGTGCCAGCAGCAATAGCGGGAGCGTGGGAAGCGAGCAGTACTTC
CASSNSGSVGSEQYF
>-|TRBJ1-4|-|TRBV6-5|13
TGTGCCAGCAGTTACTCACCTAATGAAAAACTGTTTTTT
CASSYSPNEKLFF
>-|TRBJ2-1|-|TRBV9|13
TGTGCCAGCAGCCCCCGGTGGTCCAATGAGCAGTTCTTC
CASSPRWSNEQFF
>-|TRBJ1-1|-|TRBV21-1|12
TGTGCCAGCAGCGAGGGTTGTACTGAAGCTTTCTTT
CASSEGCTEAFF
>few|TRBJ2-7|-|TRBV4-2|15
TGTGCCAGCAGCCAAGACCCAGGACCGACTTACGAGCAGTACTTC
CASSQDPGPTYEQYF
>many|TRBJ2-6|-|TRBV6-1|15
TGTGCCAGCAGTGAAGGTGCCTCTGGGGCCAACGTCCTGACTTTC
CASSEGASGANVLTF
>few|TRBJ2-5|-|TRBV6-6|14
TGTGCCAGCAGTAGCTGGTCGGAACAAGAGACCCAGTACTTC
CASSSWSEQETQYF
>-|TRBJ2-7|-|TRBV10-1|17
TGCGCCAGCAGTGAATGGGGACTGAGGGTGGGAGACTACGAGCAGTACTTC
CASSEWGLRVGDYEQYF
>-|TRBJ1-1|TRBD1|TRBV5-5|14
TGTGCCAGCAGCTGGACAGGGCCGAACACTGAAGCTTTCTTT
CASSWTGPNTEAFF
>-|TRBJ2-1|-|TRBV7-9|14
TGTGCCAGCAGCTTAAGAAGGGAATACAATGAGCAGTTCTTC
CASSLRREYNEQFF
>-|TRBJ2-5|TRBD2|TRBV28|15
TGTGCCAGCAGTTTGATGGGGCTCGCGGAATGGGGACTACACTTC
CASSLMGLAEWGLHF
>-|TRBJ2-2|TRBD1|TRBV7-9|16
TGTGCCAGCAGCTCAGGGGGTCGGCAAAACACCGGGGAGCTGTTTTTT
CASSSGGRQNTGELFF
>many|TRBJ2-7|-|TRBV15|15
TGTGCCACCAGCAGAGAGGTTGAGGGGTCCTACGAGCAGTACTTC
CATSREVEGSYEQYF
>-|TRBJ2-3|-|TRBV28|17
TGTGCCAGCAGTGCCGCCCCAGGGTCCCACTGGCGCGATACGCAGTATTTT
CASSAAPGSHWRDTQYF
>-|TRBJ2-1|TRBD1|TRBV7-8|16
TGTGCCAGCAGCTTATACAGGGGTAAAAGGCGCAATGAGCAGTTCTTC
CASSLYRGKRRNEQFF
>few|TRBJ2-7|-|TRBV5-1|13
TGCGCCAGCAGCTCAACCTTCTCCTACGAGCAGTACTTC
CASSSTFSYEQYF
>-|TRBJ2-7|TRBD2|TRBV6-1|15
TGTGCCAGCAGTGATGAGCTAGCGGGAGGCTACGAGCAGTACTTC
CASSDELAGGYEQYF
>-|TRBJ2-5|TRBD1|TRBV6-1|14
TGTGCCAGCAGTGTTGGTCAGGGGGCGGAGACCCAGTACTTC
CASSVGQGAETQYF
>-|TRBJ2-7|-|TRBV7-9|14
TGTGCCAGCAGCTTAAGCCCCAGCTCCTACGAGCAGTACTTC
CASSLSPSSYEQYF
>-|TRBJ2-7|-|TRBV28|13
TGTGCCAGCAGATCTAGTACGGACTACGAGCAGTACTTC
CASRSSTDYEQYF
>-|TRBJ1-1|-|TRBV7-9|15
TGTGCCAGCAGCTTAGGTCGGGGGATGAACACTGAAGCTTTCTTT
CASSLGRGMNTEAFF
>-|TRBJ2-7|-|TRBV28|14
TGTGCCAGCAGTTTTACTGGAGGCCCCTACGAGCAGTACTTC
CASSFTGGPYEQYF
>few|TRBJ2-2|TRBD2|TRBV28|16
TGTGCCAGCATCCCGACTAGCGGGAGGAACACCGGGGAGCTGTTTTTT
CASIPTSGRNTGELFF
>-|TRBJ2-7|-|TRBV29-1|13
TGCAGCGTTCGTACTGGGAGCTCCTACGAGCAGTACTTC
CSVRTGSSYEQYF
>-|TRBJ2-7|-|TRBV7-2|12
TGTGCCAGCAGCCTGGTGGTATACGAGCAGTACTTC
CASSLVVYEQYF
>-|TRBJ2-3|TRBD2|TRBV2|16
TGTGCCAGCAGTGTCGGGAGGGCCGGTGGCGTAGATACGCAGTATTTT
CASSVGRAGGVDTQYF
>-|TRBJ2-7|-|TRBV27|13
TGTGCCAGCAGTTATGATGCAGCCTACGAGCAGTACTTC
CASSYDAAYEQYF
>-|TRBJ2-5|TRBD1|TRBV11-2|13
TGTGCCAGCAGCTCACAGGGGCCAGAGACCCAGTACTTC
CASSSQGPETQYF
>-|TRBJ2-6|-|TRBV15|16
TGTGCCACCAGCAGGGGGGGAGCCTCTGGGGCCAACGTCCTGACTTTC
CATSRGGASGANVLTF
>-|TRBJ1-6|-|TRBV6-4|15
TGTGCCAGCAGTGTGGAGGACGGGGATTTTCGGGCCCTCCACTTT
CASSVEDGDFRALHF
>-|TRBJ2-2|-|TRBV10-3|15
TGTGCCATCAGTGCTTCAGAACTGAACACCGGGGAGCTGTTTTTT
CAISASELNTGELFF
>-|TRBJ2-7|TRBD2|TRBV30|12
TGTGCCTGGAGTAGAAGGGAGGGGGAGCAGTACTTC
CAWSRREGEQYF
>few|TRBJ1-3|TRBD1|TRBV13|15
TGTGCCAGCAGCGTTGGGACAGACTCTGGAAACACCATATATTTT
CASSVGTDSGNTIYF
>-|TRBJ2-2|-|TRBV13|12
TGTGCCAGCAGTTGGTGGGTCGGGGAGCTGTTTTTT
CASSWWVGELFF
>-|TRBJ2-1|TRBD2|TRBV29-1|14
TGCAGCGTTGAAACGGGAGGGCCACACAATGAGCAGTTCTTC
CSVETGGPHNEQFF
>-|TRBJ2-2|-|TRBV5-6|15
TGTGCCAGCAGCGGGGACGGACTATACACCGGGGAGCTGTTTTTT
CASSGDGLYTGELFF
>-|TRBJ1-6|-|TRBV14|13
TGTGCCAGCAGCCCTAGGGAGTCTTCACCCCTCCACTTT
CASSPRESSPLHF
>-|TRBJ2-7|-|TRBV28|12
TGTGCCAGCACCTCGCCCCCCTACGAGCAGTACTTC
CASTSPPYEQYF
>-|TRBJ1-1|-|TRBV6-6|12
TGTGCCAGCAGTTACTCGAGGGCTGAAGCTTTCTTT
CASSYSRAEAFF
>-|TRBJ1-5|-|TRBV19|13
TGTGCCAGTAGTATAGACGGCCTTCAGCCCCAGCATTTT
CASSIDGLQPQHF
>-|TRBJ2-7|-|TRBV7-7|13
TGTGCCAGCAGCTTAGAGCCGGGTGACGAGCAGTACTTC
CASSLEPGDEQYF
>-|TRBJ2-1|-|TRBV19|13
TGTGCCAGTAGTAGGCGGATCTACAATGAGCAGTTCTTC
CASSRRIYNEQFF